Shown below are 8 T cell receptor beta chains from a single sample sequenced in a study of T cells after yellow fever vaccination. TCRdb reprocessed the 5' RACE reads with MiXCR, giving one entry per CDR3 protein. The sample records under 550,000 distinct CDR3 sequences, around a fifth being singletons. Source: PBMCs, taken less than 25 days after the first yellow fever vaccination. These receptors all stem from a man younger than 35 who received the YFV17D yellow fever vaccine.

This clonotype has a count of ten or more. The CDR3, as DNA: TGTGCCAGCGGGCCTGGGGGTGGGGAGACCCAGTACTTC. It is translated as CASGPGGGETQYF. V is TRBV27 and J is TRBJ2-5; D may match TRBD1 or TRBD2 (5 bases each). The germline V gene encodes CDR1 MNHEY and CDR2 SMNVEV (reference sequence). V lost 8 bases, J lost 5 bases, and 15 bases lay in between. The CDR3 loop spans 13 amino acids.

This clonotype was counted a few times. The V gene is TRBV11-2, the J gene TRBJ2-1; TRBD2 aligns across 9 bases. This CDR3 comprises 15 residues. V lost 1 base and J lost 13; bases outside the gene matches: 11. Germline CDR1 and CDR2: SGHAT and FQNNGV. CDR3 sequence: CASSLVGGGAEDQFF. The DNA for the CDR3 is TGTGCCAGCAGCTTAGTCGGCGGGGGGGCCGAGGACCAGTTCTTC.

This clonotype was seen only a few times. The chain links TRBV20-1 to TRBJ2-1; a possible D gene is TRBD1 (5 bases). From germline, CDR1 is DFQATT and CDR2 SNEGSKA (reference sequence). CDR3 size: 12 residues. With 3 bases removed from V and 9 bases from J, the gap between germline ends came to 12 bases. The CDR3 here is CSARTEGGEQFF. For the CDR3, the DNA is TGCAGTGCTAGGACAGAAGGTGGTGAGCAGTTCTTC.

The gene calls are TRBV11-2 and TRBJ2-1; perhaps TRBD1 as D (6 bases). This CDR3 spans 17 amino acids. Germline CDR1 reads SGHAT; CDR2 reads FQNNGV. V lost 3 bases to trimming and J lost 2 bases, with 17 bases between them. The CDR3 DNA follows: TGTGCCAGCAGCTTCCCCGACCGACAGGAGCCCTACAATGAGCAGTTCTTC. It yields the protein CASSFPDRQEPYNEQFF.

The chain couples TRBV12-3 or TRBV12-4 to TRBJ1-5, with TRBD1 identical over 7 bases. V was pared by 4 bases and J by 3 bases, with 6 bases of the junction left unmatched. This CDR3 is built from 15 residues. CDR3 amino acids: CASSSPGTVNQPQHF. DNA for the CDR3: TGTGCCAGCAGTTCCCCCGGGACAGTCAATCAGCCCCAGCATTTT.

This clonotype was found a few times. CDR3 sequence reads: CASSPTGADNSPLHF. CDR3 in DNA: TGTGCCAGCTCACCTACCGGGGCAGATAATTCACCCCTCCACTTT. This rearrangement joins TRBV18 to TRBJ1-6; weak D call: TRBD1 (5 bases). Trimming shortened V by 3 bases and J by 5 bases, and 11 bases separated the two germline ends. The CDR3 covers 15 residues. Germline V gene lookup returns CDR1 KGHSH and CDR2 LQKENI.

In DNA form, the CDR3 reads TGCGCCAGCAGCTTGGGAGGGGGCGGAAGCCGAGCCAAAAACATTCAGTACTTC. Protein: CASSLGGGGSRAKNIQYF. V and J are TRBV5-1 and TRBJ2-4, with 7 bases that match TRBD1. V dropped 0 bases and J dropped 0; count of bases not matched to a gene: 9. Germline V lookup: CDR1 SGHRS, CDR2 YFSETQ. The CDR3 is made up of 18 amino acids.

This clonotype was picked up a small number of times. The chain combines TRBV4-2 with TRBJ2-5; D is uncertain. Germline assignment: CDR1 LGHNA and CDR2 YNFKEQ. This CDR3 contains 12 residues. Trimming took 1 base from V and 5 from J, leaving 5 bases between them. The CDR3 protein is CASSQGLETQYF. The CDR3 nucleotides read TGTGCCAGCAGCCAAGGCCTGGAGACCCAGTACTTC.